The T cell receptor beta chain described here comes from a study of cytomegalovirus exposure and HLA in healthy donors. Many counts were recorded for this clone. Antigen: not known. Germline loops: CDR1 KGHSH, CDR2 LQKENI. CDR3 length: 13 amino acids. V gave up 6 bases and J gave up 0 bases, with 7 bases separating them. Repertoires were generated with immunoSEQ multiplex PCR, while TCRdb's copy carries only in-frame clones and drops some. The data contain under 250,000 clones, roughly 87% of them seen just once; the ten biggest clones take up more than 10%. Study-wide points: Investigators reported approximately 150 TCR beta chains as tied to cytomegalovirus. It was reportedly the case that the classifier diagnosed cytomegalovirus status with high specificity and sensitivity. As confirmed in vitro, a few CMV-associated chains were specific for CMV antigens.

The receptor comes from a man aged 18 to 35 in good health and CMV-seropositive. The chain employs TRBV18 and TRBJ2-3; D possibly corresponds to TRBD2 (6 bases). The sequenced material came from PBMCs. Here the CDR3 DNA reads TGTGCCAGCTCCGGGACTAGCACAGATACGCAGTATTTT. Translated, it gives CASSGTSTDTQYF.